The rows below give T cell receptor beta chains drawn from one sample of a study of T cell repertoires in cytomegalovirus infection. TCRdb fed the reads into MiXCR, producing one record per CDR3 protein. The profile shows more than 300,000 distinct CDR3 sequences, about 32% of them singletons. The antigens of these receptors remain unknown. The sequences come from cultured PBMCs, collected from culture after CMV antigen stimulation. The receptors derive from a human donor in good health (CMV status not recorded). Some clones in this sample may be carry-over from other donors' samples. The CDR3 runs from the conserved cysteine through the conserved F or W. The order of the fields is J gene, clone size, V gene, D gene, CDR3 protein, CDR3 DNA. The D gene is left open where the match is weak. Some rows mark clone size as missing; the rest say once, few, many or name a class of expanded clone.

j_gene: TRBJ2-7
abundance: few
v_gene: TRBV7-6
d_gene: TRBD1
CDR3aa: CASSFGRDRGYEQYF
CDR3nt: TGTGCCAGCAGCTTTGGACGGGACAGGGGTTACGAGCAGTACTTC

j_gene: TRBJ2-1
abundance: few
v_gene: TRBV7-8
d_gene: TRBD1
CDR3aa: CASSLTAGQGAHEQFF
CDR3nt: TGTGCCAGCAGCTTGACTGCCGGACAGGGGGCCCATGAGCAGTTCTTC

j_gene: TRBJ1-2
abundance: few
v_gene: TRBV12-3/TRBV12-4
d_gene: .
CDR3aa: CASSSPWEYGYTF
CDR3nt: TGTGCCAGCAGTTCCCCCTGGGAGTATGGCTACACCTTC

j_gene: TRBJ2-5
abundance: .
v_gene: TRBV3-1
d_gene: TRBD2
CDR3aa: CASSRLAGHETQYF
CDR3nt: TGTGCCAGCAGCCGACTAGCGGGACATGAGACCCAGTACTTC

j_gene: TRBJ1-1
abundance: .
v_gene: TRBV7-8
d_gene: TRBD1
CDR3aa: CASSLEQGMVNTEAFF
CDR3nt: TGTGCCAGCAGCTTAGAACAGGGGATGGTGAACACTGAAGCTTTCTTT

j_gene: TRBJ1-2
abundance: few
v_gene: TRBV6-2/TRBV6-3
d_gene: TRBD1
CDR3aa: CASGGTGISYTF
CDR3nt: TGTGCCAGCGGTGGGACAGGTATCAGCTACACCTTC

j_gene: TRBJ1-1
abundance: medium-sized
v_gene: TRBV7-2
d_gene: .
CDR3aa: CASSLLGAMNTEAFF
CDR3nt: TGTGCCAGCAGCTTACTGGGGGCCATGAACACTGAAGCTTTCTTT

j_gene: TRBJ2-6
abundance: .
v_gene: TRBV12-5
d_gene: .
CDR3aa: CASGLSGTPSGANVLTF
CDR3nt: TGTGCTAGTGGTTTGTCCGGGACACCTTCTGGGGCCAACGTCCTGACTTTC

j_gene: TRBJ2-7
abundance: few
v_gene: TRBV2
d_gene: TRBD1
CDR3aa: CATLPGQGPSYEQYF
CDR3nt: TGTGCCACCTTACCTGGACAGGGCCCATCCTACGAGCAGTACTTC

j_gene: TRBJ2-7
abundance: few
v_gene: TRBV7-8
d_gene: TRBD1
CDR3aa: CASSPRPGQGNYEQYF
CDR3nt: TGTGCCAGCAGCCCAAGGCCGGGACAGGGTAACTACGAGCAGTACTTC

j_gene: TRBJ2-2
abundance: .
v_gene: TRBV6-2/TRBV6-3
d_gene: TRBD2
CDR3aa: CASREPSGMGTGELFF
CDR3nt: TGTGCCAGCAGGGAACCTAGCGGAATGGGGACCGGGGAGCTGTTTTTT

j_gene: TRBJ1-5
abundance: .
v_gene: TRBV27
d_gene: .
CDR3aa: CASSFVGQNQPQHF
CDR3nt: TGTGCCAGCAGTTTCGTAGGACAGAATCAGCCCCAGCATTTT

j_gene: TRBJ1-1
abundance: few
v_gene: TRBV7-3
d_gene: TRBD1
CDR3aa: CASSSGTGGFLTEAFF
CDR3nt: TGTGCCAGCAGCTCCGGGACAGGGGGCTTTTTAACTGAAGCTTTCTTT

j_gene: TRBJ1-5
abundance: once
v_gene: TRBV20-1
d_gene: .
CDR3aa: CSAITRRNQPQHF
CDR3nt: TGCAGTGCGATCACGAGACGCAATCAGCCCCAGCATTTT

j_gene: TRBJ2-3
abundance: .
v_gene: TRBV7-9
d_gene: .
CDR3aa: CASSPWGDGSSTDTQYF
CDR3nt: TGTGCCAGCAGCCCCTGGGGGGACGGGAGCAGCACAGATACGCAGTATTTT

j_gene: TRBJ1-1
abundance: few
v_gene: TRBV25-1
d_gene: .
CDR3aa: CASSVKWGTEAFF
CDR3nt: TGTGCCAGCAGTGTCAAGTGGGGCACTGAAGCTTTCTTT

j_gene: TRBJ1-6
abundance: few
v_gene: TRBV12-3/TRBV12-4
d_gene: .
CDR3aa: CAICQAHGSSYNSPLHF
CDR3nt: TGTGCCATCTGCCAAGCGCACGGAAGCTCCTATAATTCACCCCTCCACTTT

j_gene: TRBJ2-1
abundance: .
v_gene: TRBV6-6
d_gene: .
CDR3aa: CASSYPARGRSYNEQFF
CDR3nt: TGTGCCAGCAGTTACCCGGCGAGGGGGAGGTCCTACAATGAGCAGTTCTTC

j_gene: TRBJ2-1
abundance: few
v_gene: TRBV28
d_gene: .
CDR3aa: CASSLAGFPSEQFF
CDR3nt: TGTGCCAGCAGTTTGGCGGGCTTTCCGAGTGAGCAGTTCTTC

j_gene: TRBJ1-3
abundance: .
v_gene: TRBV5-3
d_gene: .
CDR3aa: CASSLARLFNSGNTIYF
CDR3nt: TGTGCCAGCAGCTTGGCCCGCCTATTCAACTCTGGAAACACCATATATTTT